The rows below give T cell receptor beta chains drawn from one sample of a study of blood T cell repertoires in COVID-19. TCRdb's table, derived via immunoSEQ multiplex PCR, lists solely in-frame clones and lacks some. The sample includes approximately 58,000 clones, roughly four fifths of them seen just once. The sample consisted of peripheral blood. These receptors were collected from a man between 60 and 75 years old with COVID-19, enrolled during active disease. The CDR3 runs from the conserved cysteine through the conserved F or W. The D gene is left open where the match is weak. Some rows mark clone size as missing; the rest say once, few, many or name a class of expanded clone.

v_call	clone_size	j_call	d_call	cdr3_nt	cdr3_aa
TRBV6-6	-	TRBJ2-2	TRBD2	TGTGCCAGTAACCACCTAGGGAGGGGTGACACCGGGGAGCTGTTTTTT	CASNHLGRGDTGELFF
TRBV14	-	TRBJ1-5	TRBD1	TGTGCCAGCAGCCAAGATGGCAGGGGGCCAAATAGCAATCAGCCCCAGCATTTT	CASSQDGRGPNSNQPQHF
TRBV9	-	TRBJ1-4	-	TGTGCCAGCAGCGCCGGACAGAATGAAAAACTGTTTTTT	CASSAGQNEKLFF
TRBV5-1	-	TRBJ1-3	-	TGCGCCAGCAGCTTGGCCGGGGGAAACACCATATATTTT	CASSLAGGNTIYF
TRBV6-4	-	TRBJ2-3	-	TGTGCCAGCAGTGACAGGGGTCTCGGGACAGATACGCAGTATTTT	CASSDRGLGTDTQYF
TRBV7-9	many	TRBJ1-2	-	TGTGCCAGCAGAGCAGGCTCTAACTATGGCTACACCTTC	CASRAGSNYGYTF
TRBV9	-	TRBJ1-2	-	TGTGCCACCCGCGGAGGGGGGGGCAACTATGGCTACACCTTC	CATRGGGGNYGYTF
TRBV6-5	-	TRBJ2-3	TRBD2	TGTGCCAGCAGAACGGGACTAGCGGCCACAGATACGCAGTATTTT	CASRTGLAATDTQYF
TRBV11-2	-	TRBJ2-2	-	TGTGCCAGCAGCCTCACCGGGACTCCAAAGGTCGGGGAGCTGTTTTTT	CASSLTGTPKVGELFF
TRBV6-5	-	TRBJ1-1	-	TGTGCCAGCAGTACCTGGACCGGGATGAACACTGAAGCTTTCTTT	CASSTWTGMNTEAFF
TRBV3-1/TRBV3-2	-	TRBJ2-1	TRBD2	TGTGCCAGCAGCCCCAAGACTAGCGGGAGTGGATCGGGAGCCTACAATGAGCAGTTCTTC	CASSPKTSGSGSGAYNEQFF
TRBV4-3	-	TRBJ2-1	-	TGCGCCAGCAGCCAAGACGAATCCCTAGCGTACAATGAGCAGTTCTTC	CASSQDESLAYNEQFF
TRBV5-1	-	TRBJ1-5	-	TGCGCCAGCAGCCTCCGGGAACGTCCCCAGCATTTT	CASSLRERPQHF
TRBV9	few	TRBJ2-1	-	TGTGCCAGCAGCGACGGACTTGCGAATTTGCAGTTCTTC	CASSDGLANLQFF
TRBV18	-	TRBJ2-5	TRBD2	TGTGCCAGCTCCCCTGGGACTAGCGGGAGTGGTGAGACCCAGTACTTC	CASSPGTSGSGETQYF
TRBV6-5	-	TRBJ1-2	-	TGTGCCAGCAGGCCCACCGGGACAATTTATGGCTACACCTTC	CASRPTGTIYGYTF
TRBV7-8	-	TRBJ1-2	TRBD1	TGTGCCAGCAGCTCAAATGGATCGTTACAGGGGTATGGCTACACCTTC	CASSSNGSLQGYGYTF
TRBV10-2	-	TRBJ1-1	-	TGCGCCAGCACCTTGGACCGGGGGAACACTGAAGCTTTCTTT	CASTLDRGNTEAFF
TRBV9	-	TRBJ2-2	-	TGTGCCAGCAGCGTAGGTCAGGTGGACACCGGGGAGCTGTTTTTT	CASSVGQVDTGELFF
TRBV6-5	-	TRBJ1-2	TRBD1	TGTGCCAGCAGCCGAAGTGACAGGGGGCAATTTGGCTACACCTTC	CASSRSDRGQFGYTF
TRBV3-1/TRBV3-2	-	TRBJ1-1	-	TGTGCCAGCACGACGGGGAACACTGAAGCTTTCTTT	CASTTGNTEAFF